The T cell receptor beta chain described here comes from a study of blood T cell repertoires in COVID-19. Looking at the study overall: Italy, Spain and the United States were the sources of the convalescent and acute COVID-19 samples. T cells, B-cell-depleted T cells, or PBMCs supplied cDNA or gDNA.

Individuals drawn from approximately 26 US areas were about 18 to 100 years old. Participants' own reports of clinical history determined their cohort assignment. CDR3 length: 15 residues. V lost 0 bases and J 6 bases, leaving 16 bases between the germline ends. From germline, CDR1 is SGHRS and CDR2 YFSETQ. Here immunoSEQ multiplex PCR was the method, and the copy in TCRdb shows in-frame clones only, minus some. In the table there are some 140,000 clones, about 81% of which are singletons. This clone was detected once. The specimen sequenced was PBMCs or T cells enriched from blood (not recorded which). The chain has TRBV5-1 and TRBJ2-7, with D perhaps TRBD2 (5 bases). This TCR came from a man aged 35-49 years with acute COVID-19. The CDR3 sequence: CASSLGLLGEGEQYF. CDR3 sequence (DNA): TGCGCCAGCAGCTTGGGCCTTCTAGGAGAGGGCGAGCAGTACTTC.